Listed below are T cell receptor beta chains from one sample, sequenced in a study of identical twins. TCRdb passed the 5' RACE reads through MiXCR, listing each CDR3 protein once. The sample contains 690,000 or so distinct CDR3 sequences, around 6% of which appear only once. The sequencing sample was made of naive T cells sorted from blood. These receptors were collected from a man aged 18 to 35 in good health. The CDR3 runs from the conserved cysteine through the conserved F or W. A D gene is named only where the DNA matches it firmly. Clone size, where shown, is once, few, many, or a class for clones that have expanded.

d_gene	abundance	v_gene	j_gene	CDR3nt	CDR3aa
.	many	TRBV20-1	TRBJ1-5	TGCAGTGCTAGAAACGGGGGGCAGCCCCAGCATTTT	CSARNGGQPQHF
TRBD2	many	TRBV29-1	TRBJ2-2	TGCAGCGTTGCCTTGGGAGCGGGACCCGGGGAGCTGTTTTTT	CSVALGAGPGELFF
TRBD1	.	TRBV29-1	TRBJ2-1	TGCAGCGTTGAATTAGGGGGCAGTGAGCAGTTCTTC	CSVELGGSEQFF
TRBD2	many	TRBV7-3	TRBJ2-2	TGTGCCAGCAGCTCCCCGGGAGGGATGAACACCGGGGAGCTGTTTTTT	CASSSPGGMNTGELFF
.	.	TRBV5-1	TRBJ1-2	TGCGCCAGCAGCTTGTCTAACCTTAACTATGGCTACACCTTC	CASSLSNLNYGYTF
.	many	TRBV6-5	TRBJ1-1	TGTGCCAGCAGTTACTTACGGGCTTTGAACACTGAAGCTTTCTTT	CASSYLRALNTEAFF
.	.	TRBV5-1	TRBJ1-1	TGCGCCAGCAGCCTTGGACCCAGGGCCACTGAAGCTTTCTTT	CASSLGPRATEAFF
TRBD2	many	TRBV24-1	TRBJ2-1	TGTGCCACCAGTGACCTAAATAGCGGGGGTGAGCAGTTCTTC	CATSDLNSGGEQFF
.	few	TRBV10-3	TRBJ1-2	TGTGCCATCAGTGCCGACTATGGCTACACCTTC	CAISADYGYTF
TRBD1	many	TRBV29-1	TRBJ2-7	TGCAGCGTCGGGGAGGGACAGGGATCCTACGAGCAGTACTTC	CSVGEGQGSYEQYF
.	.	TRBV12-5	TRBJ2-1	TGTGCTAGTGGTTTGGACCCCCCCGTTAGGCAGTTCTTC	CASGLDPPVRQFF
.	many	TRBV20-1	TRBJ2-1	TGCAGTGCTAGACACAATGAGCAGTTCTTC	CSARHNEQFF
.	few	TRBV30	TRBJ1-2	TGTGCCTGGATCGGGACGGAGCATGGCTACACCTTC	CAWIGTEHGYTF
.	.	TRBV11-2	TRBJ2-3	TGTGCCAGCAGCTTAGATTCGGGGCTGCGCCCTCGGAGCACAGATACGCAGTATTTT	CASSLDSGLRPRSTDTQYF
.	few	TRBV29-1	TRBJ1-6	TGCAGCGCCGGGGAAGGCGGTTCACCCCTCCACTTT	CSAGEGGSPLHF
.	many	TRBV20-1	TRBJ2-5	TGCAGTGCCACACTACAAGAGACCCAGTACTTC	CSATLQETQYF
.	many	TRBV27	TRBJ2-7	TGTGCCAGCAGTATAGGGGGTGCCGCCTCGGAGCAGTACTTC	CASSIGGAASEQYF
TRBD1	.	TRBV12-3/TRBV12-4	TRBJ2-1	TGTGCCCTTAGGGCCGAGACAGGGACCAATGAGCAGTTCTTC	CALRAETGTNEQFF